This TCR beta chain emerged from a study of T cell repertoires in cytomegalovirus infection. General observations from the study: Summed public TCR beta family frequency identified CMV carriers bearing the relevant HLA.

TCRdb itself ran the reads through MiXCR, one entry per CDR3 protein. The table lists hundreds of thousands of distinct CDR3 sequences, approximately 33% of them singletons. Looked up from germline, CDR1 is LNHDA and CDR2 is SQIVND (reference sequence). J was trimmed by 8 bases and V by 9 bases; bases with no gene match: 8. The CDR3 spans 12 residues. Notes on this clonotype: The target antigen is unknown.

Source: cultured PBMCs, taken from culture after CMV antigen stimulation. The source of this sequence is a human donor in good health (CMV status not recorded). Some clones in this sample may be carry-over from other donors' samples. V gene TRBV19 combines with J gene TRBJ1-1; 8 bases are shared with TRBD1. CDR3 sequence reads: CASAHDRGEAFF. CDR3 nucleotide sequence: TGTGCCAGCGCGCATGACAGGGGAGAAGCTTTCTTT.